This T cell receptor beta chain was retrieved from a study of T cell repertoires in cytomegalovirus infection. Concerning this clonotype: Its antigen remains unknown.

Each CDR3 protein is one row after TCRdb ran MiXCR on the reads. The sample shows about 310,000 distinct CDR3 sequences, around 25% of them seen only once. After removal of 5 bases from V and 8 bases from J, the junction contained 11 bases not matched to a gene. CDR3 size: 15 residues. Per germline, CDR1 SGHTA and CDR2 FQGNSA. This specimen consisted of cultured PBMCs, obtained from culture after CMV antigen stimulation. This receptor was identified in a human donor in good health (CMV status not recorded). Some clones in this sample may be carry-over from other donors' samples. V usage is TRBV7-2 and J usage is TRBJ1-4, with 7 nucleotides matching TRBD1. CDR3 DNA: TGTGCCAGCAGCCCTAGACAGGGATTGGGCGAAAAACTGTTTTTT. It encodes CASSPRQGLGEKLFF.